This paragraph reports one T cell receptor beta chain. The CDR3 extends over 15 amino acids. Germline V gene sequence: CDR1 LGHNA, CDR2 YSLEER. V lost 0 bases, J lost 4 bases, and 12 bases lay in between. Documented treatment: oral pan-JAK inhibitor, 5-10 mg twice daily. The entry originates in a study of CD8+ T cells in alopecia areata. RNA, once extracted, was reverse transcribed into cDNA for use as the sequencing template. TCRdb keeps only in-frame clones here, not all; method: immunoSEQ multiplex PCR. The sample contains 35,000 to 50,000 clones, roughly 65% of which appear only once. The source material was CD8+ T cells sorted from blood, sampled at week 4, from a patient treated with tofacitinib. The gene calls are TRBV4-3 and TRBJ1-2, with D maybe TRBD1 (6 bases). The origin of this receptor is a human donor with alopecia areata. CDR3 DNA sequence: TGCGCCAGCAGCCAAGATCGGGGGGGCGGCTATGGCTACACCTTC. Translating gives CASSQDRGGGYGYTF.